This T cell receptor (beta chain) was sequenced in a study of cytomegalovirus exposure and HLA in healthy donors. As for the study in general: As an earlier analysis found, some 170 million T cells yielded 117 million unique TCR beta sequences.

CDR1 is SGDLS, CDR2 YYNGEE, per germline. V lost 0 bases to trimming and J lost 1 base, with 10 bases between them. The CDR3 spans 15 residues. PCR used 60 Vbeta primers and 13 Jbeta primers. Produced via immunoSEQ multiplex PCR; TCRdb's table is partial and in-frame only. The sample has some 97,000 clones, around three quarters seen once; the top ten hold 3.5% to 5%. On this clone itself: Its target is not known.

The study, taken as a whole, reports: Later analysis showed most CMV-associated TCR beta chains appearing HLA-restricted. Researchers reported that a few CMV-associated chains were confirmed in vitro as CMV antigen-specific.

The specimen was PBMCs. The receptor comes from a female donor in good health and CMV-seropositive. The rearrangement uses TRBV9 and TRBJ1-1; TRBD1 is a possible D gene (6 bases). The CDR3 loop reads CASSVATGQNTEAFF. The DNA for the CDR3 is TGTGCCAGCAGCGTAGCTACAGGGCAGAACACTGAAGCTTTCTTT.